A single sample is the source of the 21 T cell receptor beta chains below, sequenced in a study of graft-versus-host responses after intestinal transplantation (dated by TCRdb to the early 2020s). Libraries were made using the immunoSEQ multiplex PCR assay. Entries here come from immuneACCESS through TCRdb and include only in-frame sequences with V and J called. Some clones fail to appear in such tables; in the studies checked, an unresolved V gene covers under half of the shortfall, and the cause of the remainder is unknown. This sample gives about 54,000 clones in total; 75% to 95% of them show up just once. About 6% of the sample is in the top ten clones. The source material was PBMCs, sampled 662 days after intestinal transplant. These receptors were collected from a human patient who received an intestinal transplant, so some T cells may come from the graft donor.

The chain carries TRBV11-3 and TRBJ1-3; D call uncertain. Germline V gene data show CDR1 as SGHNT and CDR2 as YENEEA. Trimming left V 0 bases short and J 0 bases short, with 12 bases between. This CDR3 has 17 residues. The chain's CDR3 is CASSLEGSLCSGNTIYF. The CDR3 DNA reads TGTGCCAGCAGCTTAGAGGGCAGCTTATGCTCTGGAAACACCATATATTTT.

The rearrangement links TRBV25-1 to TRBJ1-5; no reliable D call. Germline V gene sequence: CDR1 MGHDK, CDR2 SYGVNS. V was pared by 4 bases and J by 3 bases, with 7 bases between. CDR3 length: 13 amino acids. The CDR3 region is CASSGPINQPQHF. The CDR3 nucleotides read TGTGCCAGCAGTGGTCCGATCAATCAGCCCCAGCATTTT.

This sequence joins TRBV9 and TRBJ2-3; D perhaps matches TRBD1 (5 bases). The CDR3 has 13 residues. Germline V lookup: CDR1 SGDLS, CDR2 YYNGEE. Trimming pared 0 bases from V and 5 bases from J, leaving 7 bases between. The DNA for the CDR3 is TGTGCCAGCAGCGTAGAAGGGGTAGATACGCAGTATTTT. Translation: CASSVEGVDTQYF.

The V gene is TRBV6-1, the J gene TRBJ1-6; D unresolved. The CDR3 runs 17 residues. Trimming pared 2 bases from V and 1 base from J, leaving 12 bases between. Germline CDR1 is MNHNS and CDR2 is SASEGT. The CDR3 sequence is CASSELPGGSYNSPLHF. The DNA for the CDR3 is TGTGCCAGCAGTGAACTTCCAGGAGGGTCCTATAATTCACCCCTCCACTTT.

The V and J genes are TRBV5-5 and TRBJ2-4; D ambiguous. V lost 0 bases to trimming and J lost 8 bases, with 12 bases between them. Looked up from germline, CDR1 is SGHKS and CDR2 is YYEKEE (reference sequence). The CDR3 length is 14 residues. The CDR3 DNA is TGTGCCAGCAGCTTGGGACAATCGCAGTACATTCAGTACTTC. Translation: CASSLGQSQYIQYF.

The rearrangement joins TRBV10-3 to TRBJ2-5; D is unresolved. The CDR3 is made up of 13 amino acids. Germline CDR1 reads ENHRY; CDR2 reads SYGVKD. V was shortened by 3 bases and J by 2 bases, with 7 bases between the two germline ends. This CDR3 reads CAISDETQETQYF. DNA of the CDR3: TGTGCCATCAGTGATGAGACACAAGAGACCCAGTACTTC.

V usage is TRBV19 and J usage is TRBJ2-4, with D maybe TRBD1 (6 bases). The CDR3 spans 15 residues. Between the trimmed V and J ends, which lost 3 bases and 6 bases, there was a span of 15 bases. Germline V gene lookup returns CDR1 LNHDA and CDR2 SQIVND (reference sequence). In nucleotides, the CDR3 is TGTGCCAGTAGTATCCAGGTGGGCAGGGGAAACATTCAGTACTTC. Amino acids: CASSIQVGRGNIQYF.

This clone appeared a single time. This chain uses TRBV7-9 with TRBJ1-3; 9 nucleotides match TRBD1. J gave up 4 bases and V 4 bases, and 8 bases lay outside the gene matches. The germline CDR1 and CDR2 sequences are SEHNR and FQNEAQ (reference sequence). The CDR3 runs 16 residues. Written as DNA, the CDR3 is TGTGCCAGCAGCTCACCGGGACAGGGAAGGGGAAACACCATATATTTT. Its translation: CASSSPGQGRGNTIYF.

CDR3 in DNA: TGTGCCAGCAGCTCCTTAGCGGGGGTTGAGCAGTACTTC. This sequence encodes CASSSLAGVEQYF. The chain uses TRBV11-2 and TRBJ2-7, with 9 bases lining up with TRBD2. The germline CDR1 and CDR2 sequences are SGHAT and FQNNGV. V was clipped by 4 bases and J by 7 bases; unmatched bases: 5. The CDR3 loop spans 13 amino acids.

V usage is TRBV6-5 and J usage is TRBJ1-1; a possible D gene is TRBD1 (6 bases). Trimming removed 6 bases at V and 4 bases at J, with 12 bases between. CDR3 size: 13 residues. Germline V gives CDR1 MNHEY, CDR2 SVGAGI. CDR3 sequence: CASSQLRGTEAFF. CDR3 nucleotides: TGTGCCAGCAGCCAGCTCAGGGGCACTGAAGCTTTCTTT.

The CDR3 region is CASSLVVPGTSYIYEQYF. The CDR3 region has the DNA TGTGCCAGCAGCTTAGTTGTGCCGGGGACCTCCTACATCTACGAGCAGTACTTC. The rearrangement links TRBV7-8 to TRBJ2-5; D is perhaps TRBD1 or TRBD2 (5 bases each). TRBJ2-7 matches the DNA end more closely, so the J call is doubtful. The CDR3 has 18 amino acids. Germline assignment: CDR1 SGHVS and CDR2 FQNEAQ.

CDR3 protein: CASSPPSGNTIYF. The CDR3 nucleotides are TGTGCCAGCTCACCACCGTCCGGAAACACCATATATTTT. J is TRBJ1-3 and V is TRBV18; no definite D call. Trimming pared 0 bases from V and 4 bases from J, leaving 4 bases between. The CDR3 is made up of 13 amino acids. Germline V gene data show CDR1 as KGHSH and CDR2 as LQKENI.

V gene TRBV6-5 combines with J gene TRBJ1-1; 9 nucleotides agree with TRBD1. J lost 2 bases, V lost 6 bases, and 7 bases had no gene match. The CDR3 runs to 15 residues. CDR1 and CDR2 (germline): MNHEY, SVGAGI. Here the CDR3 DNA reads TGTGCCAGCAGGCGGGACAGGGTGGGAAACACTGAAGCTTTCTTT. Translating gives CASRRDRVGNTEAFF.

V and J are TRBV27 and TRBJ2-5, with a tentative D call TRBD2 (6 bases). V shed 6 bases and J shed 2 bases, with 13 bases lying between them. Germline V gene lookup returns CDR1 MNHEY and CDR2 SMNVEV (reference sequence). The CDR3 runs to 14 residues. The CDR3 loop reads CASSLIGGQETQYF. DNA of the CDR3: TGTGCCAGCAGCCTGATCGGGGGACAAGAGACCCAGTACTTC.

The chain has TRBV5-1 and TRBJ1-6, with D perhaps matching TRBD1 (6 bases). CDR3 length equals 19 residues. Trimming pared 0 bases from V and 2 bases from J, leaving 18 bases between. CDR1 is SGHRS and CDR2 is YFSETQ in the germline V gene. The CDR3 coding sequence is TGCGCCAGCAGCTTGGGGATAACAGGGTTGGAAACCTATAATTCACCCCTCCACTTT. Residues: CASSLGITGLETYNSPLHF.

This clone was seen just once. V usage is TRBV10-2 and J usage is TRBJ1-1, with D unclear. This CDR3 is built from 11 residues. V was shortened by 8 bases and J by 5 bases, with 9 bases between the two germline ends. The germline V gene has CDR1 WSHSY and CDR2 SAAADI. CDR3 amino acids: CASLGGTEAFF. CDR3 coding DNA: TGCGCCAGCCTGGGTGGGACTGAAGCTTTCTTT.

The rearrangement uses TRBV9 and TRBJ2-1, with D perhaps given as TRBD1 or TRBD2 (7 bases each). Trimming cost V 0 bases and J 8 bases, with 15 bases left between them. CDR3 length: 15 amino acids. The germline gives CDR1 SGDLS, CDR2 YYNGEE. The CDR3 coding sequence is TGTGCCAGCAGCGTAGCCCCGACAGGGAGGGATGAGCAGTTCTTC. It encodes CASSVAPTGRDEQFF.

This chain uses TRBV6-5 with TRBJ2-5; D remains unclear. CDR1 MNHEY and CDR2 SVGAGI come from the germline V gene. CDR3 length: 13 amino acids. Trimming removed 2 bases from V and 4 bases from J, with 8 bases in between. DNA for the CDR3: TGTGCCAGCAGTTACACATTAGCAGAGACCCAGTACTTC. It yields the protein CASSYTLAETQYF.

The chain is built from TRBV5-1 and TRBJ1-1; 8 bases match TRBD1. This CDR3 region has 17 residues. After removal of 5 bases from V and 2 bases from J, the junction contained 14 bases not matched to a gene. CDR1 and CDR2 from the germline V gene are SGHRS and YFSETQ. This CDR3 is CASRQTGAGNGNTEAFF. In DNA, the CDR3 is TGCGCCAGCAGACAGACAGGGGCGGGGAATGGAAACACTGAAGCTTTCTTT. Full variable domain (rest looked up from reference TRBV5-1 and TRBJ1-1): KAGVTQTPRYLIKTRGQQVTLSCSPISGHRSVSWYQQTPGQGLQFLFEYFSETQRNKGNFPGRFSGRQFSNSRSEMNVSTLELGDSALYLCASRQTGAGNGNTEAFFGQGTRLTVV.

The rearrangement uses TRBV4-1 and TRBJ2-5, with 13 bases lining up with TRBD2. Germline trimming cut 3 bases from V and 3 bases from J; bases unmatched to any gene: 7. Germline V gives CDR1 MGHRA, CDR2 YSYEKL. The CDR3 is 17 amino acids. Here the CDR3 DNA reads TGCGCCAGCAGCCAGCTCCTGGGGACTAGCGGGAAAGAGACCCAGTACTTC. This translates into CASSQLLGTSGKETQYF.

The V call is TRBV10-1, the J call TRBJ1-1; D gene ambiguous. Germline values: CDR1 WNHNN, CDR2 SYGVQD (reference sequence). The V and J ends lost 4 bases and 0 bases respectively, with 6 bases between them. The CDR3 is made up of 13 amino acids. CDR3 DNA: TGCGCCAGCAGTGTATCGATGAACACTGAAGCTTTCTTT. Protein sequence: CASSVSMNTEAFF.